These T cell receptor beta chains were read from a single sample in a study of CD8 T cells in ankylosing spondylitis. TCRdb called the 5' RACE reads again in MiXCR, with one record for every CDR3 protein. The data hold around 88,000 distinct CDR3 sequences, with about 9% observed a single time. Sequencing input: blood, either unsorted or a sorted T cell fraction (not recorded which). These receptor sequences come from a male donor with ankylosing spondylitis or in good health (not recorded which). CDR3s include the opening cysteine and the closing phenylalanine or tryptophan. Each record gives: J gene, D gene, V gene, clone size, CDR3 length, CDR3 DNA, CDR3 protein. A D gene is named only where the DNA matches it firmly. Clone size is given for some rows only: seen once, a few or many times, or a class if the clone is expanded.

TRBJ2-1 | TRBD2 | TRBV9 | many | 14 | TGTGCCAGCAGAGCTAGCGGGGGGGCCAATGAGCAGTTCTTC | CASRASGGANEQFF
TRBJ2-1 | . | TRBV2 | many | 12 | TGTGCCAGCAGTCAAGTGGGCAATGAGCAGTTCTTC | CASSQVGNEQFF
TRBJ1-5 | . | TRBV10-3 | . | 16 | TGTGCCGCCGCTACCGGGACCCTAGGAAGCAATCAGCCCCAGCATTTT | CAAATGTLGSNQPQHF
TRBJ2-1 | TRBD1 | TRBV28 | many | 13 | TGTGCCAGCAGACGGGACAGATACAATGAGCAGTTCTTC | CASRRDRYNEQFF
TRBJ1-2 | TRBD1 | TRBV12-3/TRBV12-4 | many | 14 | TGTGCCAGCAGAAGGGACAGGGGGCCTTATGGCTACACCTTC | CASRRDRGPYGYTF
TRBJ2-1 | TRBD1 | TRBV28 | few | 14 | TGTGCCAGCAGACCGGGACAGCAATACAATGAGCAGTTCTTC | CASRPGQQYNEQFF
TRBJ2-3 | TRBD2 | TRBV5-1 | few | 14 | TGCGCCAACAGCCCGGGACTAGCGGGGGGCAAGCAGTATTTT | CANSPGLAGGKQYF
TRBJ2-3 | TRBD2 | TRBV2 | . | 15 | TGTGCCAGCAAGCCGACTAGCGGGGTAGCAGATACGCAGTATTTT | CASKPTSGVADTQYF
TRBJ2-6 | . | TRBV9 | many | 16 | TGTGCCAGCAGCGTAGGCGCCGGCTCTGGGGCCAACGTCCTGACTTTC | CASSVGAGSGANVLTF
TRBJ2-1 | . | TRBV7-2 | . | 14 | TGTGCCAGCAGCTGGGCAGGGAGCGGCAATGAGCAGTTCTTC | CASSWAGSGNEQFF
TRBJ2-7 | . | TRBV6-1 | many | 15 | TGTGCCAGCAGTGGGGTTGGACTAAGCTCCTACGAGCAGTACTTC | CASSGVGLSSYEQYF
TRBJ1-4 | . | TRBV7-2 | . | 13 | TGTGCCAGCAGCAGTCGACAGAATGAAAAACTGTTTTTT | CASSSRQNEKLFF
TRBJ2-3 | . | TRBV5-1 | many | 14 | TGCGCCAGCAGCTTGGATCCTAGTTCTAATACGCAGTATTTT | CASSLDPSSNTQYF
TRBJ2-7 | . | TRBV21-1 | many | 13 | TGTGCCAGCAGGGACACCCACCCGGGAGAGCAGTACTTC | CASRDTHPGEQYF
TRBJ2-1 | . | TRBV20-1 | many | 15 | TGCAGTGCTAGAGCCCCCAGGGAATCCTACAATGAGCAGTTCTTC | CSARAPRESYNEQFF
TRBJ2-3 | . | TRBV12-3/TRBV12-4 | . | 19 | TGTACCATCAGTTTTCTCACCCGGGACTTCTACGCGAGCACAGATACGCAGTATTTT | CTISFLTRDFYASTDTQYF
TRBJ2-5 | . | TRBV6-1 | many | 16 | TGTGCCACCCCGATGGGGGGGCCATTATATAGAGAGACCCAGTACTTC | CATPMGGPLYRETQYF